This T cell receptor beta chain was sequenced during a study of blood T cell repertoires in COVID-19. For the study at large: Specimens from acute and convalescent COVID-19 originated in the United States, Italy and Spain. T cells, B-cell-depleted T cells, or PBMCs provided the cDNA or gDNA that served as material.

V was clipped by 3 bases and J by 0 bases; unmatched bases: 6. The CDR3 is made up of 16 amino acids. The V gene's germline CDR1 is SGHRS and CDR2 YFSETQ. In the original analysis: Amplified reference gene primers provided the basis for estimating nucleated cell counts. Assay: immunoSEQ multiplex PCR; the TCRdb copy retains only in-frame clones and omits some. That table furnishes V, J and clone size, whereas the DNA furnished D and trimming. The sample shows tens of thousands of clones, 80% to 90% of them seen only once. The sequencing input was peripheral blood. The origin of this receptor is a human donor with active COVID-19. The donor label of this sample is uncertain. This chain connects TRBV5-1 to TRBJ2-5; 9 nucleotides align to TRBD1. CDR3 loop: CASSSETGGYQETQYF. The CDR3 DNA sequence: TGCGCCAGCAGCTCGGAGACAGGGGGGTACCAAGAGACCCAGTACTTC. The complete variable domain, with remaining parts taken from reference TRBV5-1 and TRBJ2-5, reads KAGVTQTPRYLIKTRGQQVTLSCSPISGHRSVSWYQQTPGQGLQFLFEYFSETQRNKGNFPGRFSGRQFSNSRSEMNVSTLELGDSALYLCASSSETGGYQETQYFGPGTRLLVL.